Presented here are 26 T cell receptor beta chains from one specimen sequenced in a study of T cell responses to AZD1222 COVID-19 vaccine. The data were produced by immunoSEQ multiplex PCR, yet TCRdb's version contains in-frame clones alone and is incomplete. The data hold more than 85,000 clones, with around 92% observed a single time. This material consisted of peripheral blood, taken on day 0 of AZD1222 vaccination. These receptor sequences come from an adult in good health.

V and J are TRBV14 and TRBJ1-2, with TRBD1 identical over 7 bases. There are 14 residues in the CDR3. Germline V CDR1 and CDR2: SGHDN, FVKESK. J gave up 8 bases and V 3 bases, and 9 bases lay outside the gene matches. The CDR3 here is CASSQDRTRGGYTF. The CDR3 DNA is TGTGCCAGCAGCCAGGACAGGACACGGGGCGGCTACACCTTC.

CDR3: CASKLPGGNSPLHF. The CDR3 DNA sequence: TGTGCCAGCAAGCTACCGGGAGGTAATTCACCCCTCCACTTT. The V and J genes are TRBV6-5 and TRBJ1-6; D remains unclear. The V end lost 7 bases, the J end lost 6 bases, and 13 bases lay between the germline ends. The CDR3 runs to 14 residues. Germline loops: CDR1 MNHEY, CDR2 SVGAGI.

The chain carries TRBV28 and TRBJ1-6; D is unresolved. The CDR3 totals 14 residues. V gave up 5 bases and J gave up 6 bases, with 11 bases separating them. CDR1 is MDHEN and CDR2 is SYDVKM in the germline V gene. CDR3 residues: CASSPSLGNSPLHF. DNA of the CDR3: TGTGCCAGCAGTCCAAGTCTGGGTAATTCACCCCTCCACTTT.

CDR3 sequence reads: CASSLDLTGANVLTF. For the CDR3, the DNA is TGTGCCAGCAGCTTAGATCTTACTGGGGCCAACGTCCTGACTTTC. V usage is TRBV7-3 and J usage is TRBJ2-6; D ambiguous. V was cut by 2 bases and J by 2 bases, with 7 bases left in between. Germline CDR1 reads SGHTA; CDR2 reads FQGTGA. The CDR3 loop spans 15 amino acids.

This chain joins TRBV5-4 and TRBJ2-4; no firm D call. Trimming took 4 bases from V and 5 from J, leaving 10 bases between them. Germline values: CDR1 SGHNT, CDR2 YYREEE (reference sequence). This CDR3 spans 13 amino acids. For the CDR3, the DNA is TGTGCCAGCAGCCCGTCCGTAGAAAACATTCAGTACTTC. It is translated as CASSPSVENIQYF.

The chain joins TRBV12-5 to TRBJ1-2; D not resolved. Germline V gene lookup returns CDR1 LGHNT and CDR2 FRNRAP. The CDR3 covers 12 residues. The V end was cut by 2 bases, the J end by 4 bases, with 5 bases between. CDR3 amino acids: CASGLSTYGYTF. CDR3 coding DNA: TGTGCTAGTGGTTTGTCCACCTATGGCTACACCTTC. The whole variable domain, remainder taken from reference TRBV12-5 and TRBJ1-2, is DARVTQTPRHKVTEMGQEVTMRCQPILGHNTVFWYRQTMMQGLELLAYFRNRAPLDDSGMPKDRFSAEMPDATLATLKIQPSEPRDSAVYFCASGLSTYGYTFGSGTRLTVV.

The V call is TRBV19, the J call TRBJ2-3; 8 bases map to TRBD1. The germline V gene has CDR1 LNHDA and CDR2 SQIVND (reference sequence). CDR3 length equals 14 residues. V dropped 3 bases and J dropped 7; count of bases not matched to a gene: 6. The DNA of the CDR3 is TGTGCCAGTAGTATTGGAAACAGGGGGAATACGCAGTATTTT. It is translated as CASSIGNRGNTQYF.

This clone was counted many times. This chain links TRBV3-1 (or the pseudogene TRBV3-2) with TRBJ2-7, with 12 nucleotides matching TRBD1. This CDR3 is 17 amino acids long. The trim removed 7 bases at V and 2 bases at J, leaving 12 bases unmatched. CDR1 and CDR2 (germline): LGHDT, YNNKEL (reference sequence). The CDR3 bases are TGTGCCAGCACCCCCCGGACCGGGACAGGGGGCACCTACGAGCAGTACTTC. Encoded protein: CASTPRTGTGGTYEQYF.

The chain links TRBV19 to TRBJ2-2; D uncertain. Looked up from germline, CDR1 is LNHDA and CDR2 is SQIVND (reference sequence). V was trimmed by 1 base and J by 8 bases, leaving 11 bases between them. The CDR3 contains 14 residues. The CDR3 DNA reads TGTGCCAGTAGTATAGGAGTAAGGGCGGGGGAGCTGTTTTTT. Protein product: CASSIGVRAGELFF.

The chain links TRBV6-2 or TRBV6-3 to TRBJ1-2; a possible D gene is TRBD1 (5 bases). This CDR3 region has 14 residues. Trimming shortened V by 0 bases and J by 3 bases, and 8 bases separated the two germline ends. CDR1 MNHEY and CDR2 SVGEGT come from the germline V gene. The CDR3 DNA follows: TGTGCCAGCAGTTACTCGGGGCCGTACTATGGCTACACCTTC. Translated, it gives CASSYSGPYYGYTF.

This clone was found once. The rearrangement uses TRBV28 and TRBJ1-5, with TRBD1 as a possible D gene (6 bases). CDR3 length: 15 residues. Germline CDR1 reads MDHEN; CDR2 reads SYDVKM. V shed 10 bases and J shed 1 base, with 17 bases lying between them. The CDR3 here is CAITMGGPSNQPQHF. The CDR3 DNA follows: TGTGCCATCACGATGGGGGGCCCAAGCAATCAGCCCCAGCATTTT.

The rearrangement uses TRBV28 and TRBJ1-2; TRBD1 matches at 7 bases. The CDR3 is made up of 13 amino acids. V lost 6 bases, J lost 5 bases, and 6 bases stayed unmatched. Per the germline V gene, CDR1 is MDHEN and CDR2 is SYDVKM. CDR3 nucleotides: TGTGCCAGCAGCCCGGGACAGCATTATGGCTACACCTTC. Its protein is CASSPGQHYGYTF.

In DNA, the CDR3 is TGTGCCAGCAGCAGTAGACAGGGGAGGATGAACACTGAAGCTTTCTTT. Its translation is CASSSRQGRMNTEAFF. V is TRBV28 and J is TRBJ1-1; TRBD1 aligns across 8 bases. Looked up from germline, CDR1 is MDHEN and CDR2 is SYDVKM. The V segment lost 6 bases and the J segment 0 bases; nucleotides outside the gene matches: 9. The CDR3 consists of 16 residues.

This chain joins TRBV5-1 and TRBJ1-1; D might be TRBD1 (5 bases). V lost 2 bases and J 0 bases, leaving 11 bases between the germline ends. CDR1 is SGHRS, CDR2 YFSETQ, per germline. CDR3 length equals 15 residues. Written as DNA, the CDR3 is TGCGCCAGCAGCTTCGTGGGGACCCTGAACACTGAAGCTTTCTTT. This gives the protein CASSFVGTLNTEAFF.

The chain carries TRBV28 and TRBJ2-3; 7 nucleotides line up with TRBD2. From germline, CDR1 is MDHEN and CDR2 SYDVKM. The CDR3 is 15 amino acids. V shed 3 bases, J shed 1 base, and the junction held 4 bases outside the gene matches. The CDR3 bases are TGTGCCAGCAGTTTTGGGAGGGGCGGCACAGATACGCAGTATTTT. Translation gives CASSFGRGGTDTQYF.

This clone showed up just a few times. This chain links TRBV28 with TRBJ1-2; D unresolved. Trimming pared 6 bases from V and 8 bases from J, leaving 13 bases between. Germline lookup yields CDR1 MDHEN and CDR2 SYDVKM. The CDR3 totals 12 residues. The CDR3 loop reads CASSRSTPGYTF. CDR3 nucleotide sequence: TGTGCCAGCAGCCGTTCGACTCCGGGCTACACCTTC.

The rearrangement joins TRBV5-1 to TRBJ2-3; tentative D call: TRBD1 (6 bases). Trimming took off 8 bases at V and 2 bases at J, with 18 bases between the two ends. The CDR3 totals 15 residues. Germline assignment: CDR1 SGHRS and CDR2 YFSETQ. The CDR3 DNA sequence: TGCGCCAGTTCCCTGGGGACATACGACACAGATACGCAGTATTTT. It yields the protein CASSLGTYDTDTQYF.

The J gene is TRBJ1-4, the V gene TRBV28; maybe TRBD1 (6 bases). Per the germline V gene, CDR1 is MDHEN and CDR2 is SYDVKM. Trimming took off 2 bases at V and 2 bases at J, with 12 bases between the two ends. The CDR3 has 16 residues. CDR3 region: CASSLVGGRTNEKLFF. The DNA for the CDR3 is TGTGCCAGCAGTTTAGTGGGGGGGCGTACTAATGAAAAACTGTTTTTT.

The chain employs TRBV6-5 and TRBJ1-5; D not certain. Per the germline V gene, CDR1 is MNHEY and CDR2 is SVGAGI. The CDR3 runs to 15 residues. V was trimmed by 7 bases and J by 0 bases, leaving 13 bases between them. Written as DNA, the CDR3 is TGTGCCAGCACCCTAGACATACGTAGCAATCAGCCCCAGCATTTT. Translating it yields CASTLDIRSNQPQHF.

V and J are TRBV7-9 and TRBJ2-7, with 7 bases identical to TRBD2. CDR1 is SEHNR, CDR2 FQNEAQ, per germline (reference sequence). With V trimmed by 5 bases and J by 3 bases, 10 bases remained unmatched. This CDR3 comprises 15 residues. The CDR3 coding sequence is TGTGCCAGCAGCCCCGAGAGGCTAGCGGACTACGAGCAGTACTTC. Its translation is CASSPERLADYEQYF.

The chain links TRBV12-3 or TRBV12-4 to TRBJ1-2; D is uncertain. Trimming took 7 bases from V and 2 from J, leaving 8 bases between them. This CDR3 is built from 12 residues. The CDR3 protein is CASIASNYGYTF. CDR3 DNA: TGTGCCAGCATCGCATCCAACTATGGCTACACCTTC.

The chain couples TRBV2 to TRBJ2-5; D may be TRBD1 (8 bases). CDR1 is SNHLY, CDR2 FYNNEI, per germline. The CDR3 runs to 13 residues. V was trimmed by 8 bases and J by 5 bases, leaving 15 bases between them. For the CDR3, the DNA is TGTGCCAGCGGCACAGGGGGAGGGGAGACCCAGTACTTC. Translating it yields CASGTGGGETQYF.

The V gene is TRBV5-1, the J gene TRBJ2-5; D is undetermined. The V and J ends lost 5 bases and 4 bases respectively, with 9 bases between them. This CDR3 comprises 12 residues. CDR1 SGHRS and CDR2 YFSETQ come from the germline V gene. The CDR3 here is CASSWNGETQYF. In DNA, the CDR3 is TGCGCCAGCAGTTGGAACGGAGAGACCCAGTACTTC.

The chain's CDR3 is CASSWGGGNTIYF. The DNA of the CDR3 is TGTGCCAGCAGCTGGGGGGGCGGAAACACCATATATTTT. This chain joins TRBV13 and TRBJ1-3; D is perhaps TRBD1 (6 bases). V was cut by 4 bases and J by 4 bases, with 8 bases left in between. The germline CDR1 and CDR2 sequences are PRHDT and FYEKMQ (reference sequence). The length of the CDR3 is 13 residues.

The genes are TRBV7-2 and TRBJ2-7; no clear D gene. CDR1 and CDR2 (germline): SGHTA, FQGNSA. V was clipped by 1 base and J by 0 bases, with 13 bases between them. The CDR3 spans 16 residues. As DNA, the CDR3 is TGTGCCAGCAGCTTAGGGGCCCTCAGGTCCTCCTACGAGCAGTACTTC. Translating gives CASSLGALRSSYEQYF.

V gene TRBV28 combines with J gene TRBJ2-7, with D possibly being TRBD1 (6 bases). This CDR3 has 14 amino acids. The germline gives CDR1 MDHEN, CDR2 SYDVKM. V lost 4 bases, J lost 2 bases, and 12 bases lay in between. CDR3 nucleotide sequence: TGTGCCAGCAGTTATCAGGGGAAACCCTACGAGCAGTACTTC. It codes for CASSYQGKPYEQYF.